This T cell receptor (beta chain) comes out of a study of T cell responses to AZD1222 COVID-19 vaccine. The study, taken as a whole, reports: Repertoire samples came only from after the peak T cell response.

Only in-frame clones appear in the TCRdb table, and some are missing; sequencing was by immunoSEQ multiplex PCR. The sample yields around 170,000 clones, 85% to 90% seen once. This CDR3 contains 14 residues. Germline V lookup: CDR1 SGHNT, CDR2 YYREEE (reference sequence). Trimming took 4 bases from V and 3 from J, leaving 14 bases between them. In regard to this clone: Antigen: not known.

The sequenced sample was peripheral blood, obtained 28 days after the second AZD1222 dose. J is TRBJ2-7 and V is TRBV5-4; tentatively, D is TRBD2 (6 bases). The TCR sequence derives from an adult who received the AZD1222 COVID-19 vaccine. The CDR3 coding sequence is TGTGCCAGCAGCCCGGGGGTAGGGTACTACGAGCAGTACTTC. Its translation: CASSPGVGYYEQYF.